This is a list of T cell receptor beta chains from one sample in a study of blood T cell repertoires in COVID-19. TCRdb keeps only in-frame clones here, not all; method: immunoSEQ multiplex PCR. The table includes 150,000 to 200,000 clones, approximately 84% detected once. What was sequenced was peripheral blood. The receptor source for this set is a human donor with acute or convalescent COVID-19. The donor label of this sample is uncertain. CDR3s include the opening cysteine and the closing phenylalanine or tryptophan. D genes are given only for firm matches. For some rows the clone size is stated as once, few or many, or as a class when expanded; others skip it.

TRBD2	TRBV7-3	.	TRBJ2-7	CASSSRGGGEQYF	TGTGCCAGCAGCTCTCGGGGGGGAGGCGAGCAGTACTTC
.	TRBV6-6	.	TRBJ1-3	CASSYPSAGSGNTIYF	TGTGCCAGCAGTTATCCCAGTGCTGGCTCTGGAAACACCATATATTTT
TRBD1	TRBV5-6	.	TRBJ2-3	CASSTPGQGIDTQYF	TGTGCCAGCAGCACCCCGGGACAGGGAATAGATACGCAGTATTTT
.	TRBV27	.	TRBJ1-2	CASSPSAGFGYTF	TGTGCCAGCAGCCCTTCCGCCGGTTTCGGCTACACCTTC
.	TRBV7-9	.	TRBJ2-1	CASSLDERADEQFF	TGTGCCAGCAGCCTGGATGAGAGGGCGGATGAGCAGTTCTTC
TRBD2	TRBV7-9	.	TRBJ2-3	CASSITTSGSTDTQYF	TGTGCCAGCAGCATAACGACTAGCGGGAGCACAGATACGCAGTATTTT
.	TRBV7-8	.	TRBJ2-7	CASSLVQGREQYF	TGTGCCAGCAGCTTAGTTCAGGGGCGCGAGCAGTACTTC
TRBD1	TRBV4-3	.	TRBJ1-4	CASSQQDRVTNEKLFF	TGCGCCAGCAGCCAGCAAGACAGGGTAACTAATGAAAAACTGTTTTTT
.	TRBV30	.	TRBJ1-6	CAWSVTGGRSPLHF	TGTGCCTGGAGTGTAACCGGGGGGAGATCACCCCTCCACTTT
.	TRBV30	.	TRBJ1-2	CAWSPLRGYTF	TGTGCCTGGAGTCCACTGAGGGGCTACACCTTC
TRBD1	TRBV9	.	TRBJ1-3	CASSPRPTGSRSGNTIYF	TGTGCCAGCAGCCCCCGACCGACAGGGTCTCGCTCTGGAAACACCATATATTTT
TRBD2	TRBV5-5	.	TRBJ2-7	CASSRDLLAGLRGEQYF	TGTGCCAGCAGCAGGGACCTTCTAGCGGGATTACGGGGCGAGCAGTACTTC
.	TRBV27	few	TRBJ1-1	CASSFGYLRMNTEAFF	TGTGCCAGCAGTTTCGGATACTTGAGGATGAACACTGAAGCTTTCTTT
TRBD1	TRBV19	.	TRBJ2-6	CASRTGGVGANVLTF	TGTGCCAGTAGAACAGGGGGCGTTGGGGCCAACGTCCTGACTTTC
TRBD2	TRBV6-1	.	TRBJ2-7	CASSEDLAGLLGQYF	TGTGCCAGCAGTGAAGATCTAGCGGGGCTCCTTGGGCAGTACTTC
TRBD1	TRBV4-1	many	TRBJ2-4	CASSQPGQGSKNIQYF	TGCGCCAGCAGCCAACCGGGACAGGGGTCCAAAAACATTCAGTACTTC
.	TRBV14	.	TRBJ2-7	CASSPLTGSFYEQYF	TGTGCCAGCAGCCCGTTGACAGGTTCCTTCTACGAGCAGTACTTC
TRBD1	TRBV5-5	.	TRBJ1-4	CASSLGTGNEKLFF	TGTGCCAGCAGCTTAGGGACAGGGAATGAAAAACTGTTTTTT